Given below is one T cell receptor (beta chain) in context. Its target is unknown. The germline V gene encodes CDR1 ENHRY and CDR2 SYGVKD. Trimming left V 1 base short and J 3 bases short, with 8 bases between. The CDR3 loop spans 14 amino acids. Researchers partitioned CD4+ cells into CD45RA+ naive and CD45RA-negative memory subsets. These data originate in a study of shared clonotypes between healthy human individuals. Study observations and caveats: Non-shared clonotypes were found to have lower generation probabilities than the clonotypes that were shared by all four of the sorted-subset donors.

Libraries were prepared by immunoSEQ multiplex PCR; TCRdb keeps only in-frame clonotypes and omits some of them. Of over a million clones in the sample, under 80% were seen once. Sequencing was carried out using memory CD4+ T cells sorted from blood. The sample's subset: CD45RA-negative fraction. The J gene is TRBJ2-3, the V gene TRBV10-3, with D possibly TRBD2 on 6 matching bases. The source is a man between 18 and 29 years old in good health. The CDR3 loop reads CAISEFGGTDTQYF. The CDR3 coding sequence is TGTGCCATCAGTGAGTTTGGGGGGACAGATACGCAGTATTTT.